This TCR beta chain was found in a study of cytomegalovirus exposure and HLA in healthy donors. PCR involved 60 Vbeta and 13 Jbeta primers. Sequenced by immunoSEQ multiplex PCR; TCRdb stores in-frame clones only, minus some. The sample holds about 85,000 clones, around 66% seen once. The germline V and J ends were trimmed by 4 bases and 2 bases, with 14 bases remaining between them. CDR3 length equals 15 residues. In germline, CDR1 is SGHVS, CDR2 FQNEAQ. The chain recombines TRBV7-8 with TRBJ1-2; D uncertain. Sequenced material: PBMCs. This TCR was recovered from a man aged 25 to 40 in good health and CMV-seronegative. CDR3 protein: CASSSGGGRNYGYTF. The CDR3, as DNA: TGTGCCAGCAGCTCTGGAGGCGGGAGGAACTATGGCTACACCTTC.